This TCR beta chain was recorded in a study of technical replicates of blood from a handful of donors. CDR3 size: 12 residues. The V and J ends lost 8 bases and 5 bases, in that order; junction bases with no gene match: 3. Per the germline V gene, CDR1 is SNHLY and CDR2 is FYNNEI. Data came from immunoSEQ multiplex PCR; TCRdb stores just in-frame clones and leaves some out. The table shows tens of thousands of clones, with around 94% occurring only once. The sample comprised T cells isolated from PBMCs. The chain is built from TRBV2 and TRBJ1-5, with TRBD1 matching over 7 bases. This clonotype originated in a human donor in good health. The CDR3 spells CASQGGYQPQHF. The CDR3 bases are TGTGCCAGCCAGGGGGGCTATCAGCCCCAGCATTTT. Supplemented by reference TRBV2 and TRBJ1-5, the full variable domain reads EPEVTQTPSHQVTQMGQEVILRCVPISNHLYFYWYRQILGQKVEFLVSFYNNEISEKSEIFDDQFSVERPDGSNFTLKIRSTKLEDSAMYFCASQGGYQPQHFGDGTRLSIL.